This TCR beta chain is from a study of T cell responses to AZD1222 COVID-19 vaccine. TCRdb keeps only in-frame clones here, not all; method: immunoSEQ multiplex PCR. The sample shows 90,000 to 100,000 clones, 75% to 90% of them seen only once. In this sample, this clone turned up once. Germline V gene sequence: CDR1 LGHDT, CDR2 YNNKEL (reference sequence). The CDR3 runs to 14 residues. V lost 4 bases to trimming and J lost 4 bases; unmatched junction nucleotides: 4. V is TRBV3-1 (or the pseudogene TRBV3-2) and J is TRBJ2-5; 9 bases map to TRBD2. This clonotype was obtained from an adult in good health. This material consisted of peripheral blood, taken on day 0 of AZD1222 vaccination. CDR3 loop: CASSRGGAGETQYF. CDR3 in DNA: TGTGCCAGCAGCCGCGGGGGGGCAGGAGAGACCCAGTACTTC.